The 28 T cell receptor beta chains presented below share a single source sample, sequenced in a study of T cell responses to AZD1222 COVID-19 vaccine. Libraries were prepared by immunoSEQ multiplex PCR; TCRdb keeps only in-frame clonotypes and omits some of them. The sample consists of around 170,000 clones, about 86% of them appearing once. The source was peripheral blood, collected 28 days after the second AZD1222 dose. Source of these receptors: an adult who received the AZD1222 COVID-19 vaccine.

The rearrangement uses TRBV5-5 and TRBJ1-4; 8 bases line up with TRBD1. Trimming cost V 4 bases and J 8 bases; bases outside gene matches: 7. The CDR3 consists of 14 residues. The germline V gene encodes CDR1 SGHKS and CDR2 YYEKEE (reference sequence). The CDR3 spells CASSPDRGGEKLFF. The CDR3 DNA reads as TGTGCCAGCAGCCCCGACAGGGGTGGGGAAAAACTGTTTTTT.

This rearrangement joins TRBV7-9 to TRBJ2-3; D is ambiguous. The CDR3 covers 14 residues. The germline CDR1 and CDR2 sequences are SEHNR and FQNEAQ (reference sequence). Between the trimmed V and J ends, which lost 5 bases and 2 bases, there was a span of 11 bases. CDR3 nucleotides: TGTGCCAGCAGCCCGACGACAAACACAGATACGCAGTATTTT. It translates to CASSPTTNTDTQYF.

The gene calls are TRBV30 and TRBJ2-2; D ambiguous. Per germline, CDR1 GTSNPN and CDR2 SVGIG (reference sequence). V gave up 4 bases and J gave up 7 bases, with 16 bases separating them. This CDR3 spans 14 amino acids. The CDR3 loop reads CAWKTGNFNGELFF. The CDR3 DNA is TGTGCCTGGAAAACTGGTAATTTTAACGGGGAGCTGTTTTTT.

This rearrangement joins TRBV7-3 to TRBJ2-1; the match to TRBD1 covers 8 bases. The germline CDR1 and CDR2 sequences are SGHTA and FQGTGA. Losses at the gene ends were 1 base for V and 10 bases for J; bases not matched to a gene: 9. This CDR3 is built from 15 residues. This CDR3 is CASSLKRDRSSEQFF. The CDR3 DNA reads TGTGCCAGCAGCTTAAAGAGGGACAGGTCCTCAGAGCAGTTCTTC.

J is TRBJ2-5 and V is TRBV3-1 (or the pseudogene TRBV3-2); 9 bases align to TRBD2. Trimming removed 3 bases from V and 5 bases from J; junction bases left unmatched: 4. The germline V gene encodes CDR1 LGHDT and CDR2 YNNKEL (reference sequence). The CDR3 runs 14 residues. DNA of the CDR3: TGTGCCAGCAGCCAGGGGACTAGCTGGGAGACCCAGTACTTC. Translated, it gives CASSQGTSWETQYF.

This sequence joins TRBV19 and TRBJ1-4, with D tentatively TRBD1 (6 bases). The germline gives CDR1 LNHDA, CDR2 SQIVND (reference sequence). This CDR3 is built from 15 residues. V was trimmed by 5 bases and J by 4 bases, leaving 14 bases between them. The CDR3 DNA reads as TGTGCCAGTAGTTCAGCCGGGACAAATAATGAAAAACTGTTTTTT. It specifies CASSSAGTNNEKLFF.

V is TRBV30 and J is TRBJ2-2; D is possibly TRBD2 (5 bases). The CDR3 is 15 amino acids. The germline V gene encodes CDR1 GTSNPN and CDR2 SVGIG (reference sequence). The V end lost 0 bases, the J end lost 5 bases, and 13 bases lay between the germline ends. The DNA for the CDR3 is TGTGCCTGGAGTGTAAACAGCCCGGGGACCGGGGAGCTGTTTTTT. The encoded protein is CAWSVNSPGTGELFF.

The chain carries TRBV6-6 and TRBJ1-4; unclear D gene. The CDR3 is 15 residues long. Trimming took 0 bases from V and 5 from J, leaving 10 bases between them. Germline V gene data show CDR1 as MNHNY and CDR2 as SVGAGI (reference sequence). The CDR3 bases are TGTGCCAGCAGTTACTCAACTAGGCAGAATGAAAAACTGTTTTTT. Its protein product is CASSYSTRQNEKLFF.

The chain is built from TRBV5-4 and TRBJ2-7; 7 nucleotides agree with TRBD1. CDR3 length equals 14 residues. CDR1 and CDR2 from the germline V gene are SGHNT and YYREEE (reference sequence). The V and J ends lost 3 bases and 0 bases, in that order; junction bases with no gene match: 3. CDR3 coding DNA: TGTGCCAGCAGCTCGACAGGGAGCTCCTACGAGCAGTACTTC. Encoded protein: CASSSTGSSYEQYF.

V gene TRBV12-3 or TRBV12-4 combines with J gene TRBJ2-5; D gene uncertain. Trimming shortened V by 6 bases and J by 5 bases, and 10 bases separated the two germline ends. This CDR3 has 12 residues. Written as DNA, the CDR3 is TGTGCCAGCAGAAAAGGTGGGGAGACCCAGTACTTC. Its translation: CASRKGGETQYF.

In its sample, this clone was seen a few times. The chain carries TRBV30 and TRBJ2-7, with D unclear. V lost 3 bases and J 3 bases, leaving 12 bases between the germline ends. Germline V lookup: CDR1 GTSNPN, CDR2 SVGIG (reference sequence). This CDR3 spans 13 amino acids. In DNA, the CDR3 is TGTGCCTGGAGCTGGTCGCAGTTCTACGAGCAGTACTTC. This sequence encodes CAWSWSQFYEQYF.

Note on this clone: Mismatch with germline at one junction end may stem from a read error. This chain joins TRBV7-9 and TRBJ1-1; D call uncertain. This CDR3 spans 12 amino acids. CDR1 and CDR2 (germline): SEHNR, FQNEAQ (reference sequence). CDR3 residues: CASSPDGRNVIF. The CDR3, as DNA: TGTGCCAGCAGCCCGGACGGGCGAAATGTGATCTTT.

Comment on this clone: Distinct nucleotide sequences in the sample also encode this CDR3. This chain connects TRBV30 to TRBJ2-7; possibly TRBD1 for D (5 bases). The V end lost 0 bases, the J end lost 2 bases, and 11 bases lay between the germline ends. Germline lookup yields CDR1 GTSNPN and CDR2 SVGIG (reference sequence). This CDR3 has 14 amino acids. The CDR3 nucleotides are TGTGCCTGGAGTGTAGGAACAGGACCCTACGAGCAGTACTTC. Amino acids: CAWSVGTGPYEQYF.

The gene calls are TRBV7-2 and TRBJ2-5, with TRBD1 identical over 11 bases. This CDR3 is built from 15 residues. The germline CDR1 and CDR2 sequences are SGHTA and FQGNSA. Trimming cost V 6 bases and J 4 bases; bases outside gene matches: 7. The CDR3 loop reads CASRLGTGGSETQYF. Written as DNA, the CDR3 is TGTGCCAGCAGGCTTGGGACAGGGGGTTCAGAGACCCAGTACTTC.

The rearrangement uses TRBV15 and TRBJ2-5, with D unclear. The CDR3 totals 13 residues. Deletions cut 8 bases from V and 8 bases from J, with 18 bases between. Germline lookup yields CDR1 LNHNV and CDR2 YYDKDF (reference sequence). In nucleotides, the CDR3 is TGTGCCACCCGGCGCGACACAACCCGAACCCAGTACTTC. This encodes CATRRDTTRTQYF.

V usage is TRBV5-6 and J usage is TRBJ1-5, with D uncertain. This CDR3 is 14 amino acids long. The ends were cut back, 1 base at V and 3 bases at J, with 8 bases in the middle. The germline CDR1 and CDR2 sequences are SGHDT and YYEEEE. The CDR3 nucleotides read TGTGCCAGCAGCTTGCAACCCTACAATCAGCCCCAGCATTTT. It yields the protein CASSLQPYNQPQHF.

The chain uses TRBV18 and TRBJ2-7; 8 bases fit TRBD1. Germline CDR1 and CDR2: KGHSH and LQKENI. The CDR3 contains 14 residues. Trimming at V came to 8 bases and at J to 0 bases, leaving 6 bases not matched to a gene. DNA of the CDR3: TGTGCCAGCACAACCGGGACAGGCTCCTACGAGCAGTACTTC. As protein: CASTTGTGSYEQYF.

This chain links TRBV7-3 with TRBJ2-7, with 8 bases aligning to TRBD1. The CDR3 runs to 15 residues. With V trimmed by 5 bases and J by 2 bases, 8 bases remained unmatched. Germline V gene sequence: CDR1 SGHTA, CDR2 FQGTGA. The CDR3: CASSPTGAPTYEQYF. The DNA for the CDR3 is TGTGCCAGCAGCCCGACAGGGGCCCCAACCTACGAGCAGTACTTC.

V gene TRBV2 combines with J gene TRBJ2-5; weak D call: TRBD2 (5 bases). Germline lookup yields CDR1 SNHLY and CDR2 FYNNEI. The V end lost 4 bases, the J end lost 5 bases, and 11 bases lay between the germline ends. The CDR3 spans 13 residues. The CDR3 reads CASSALAPETQYF. CDR3 DNA sequence: TGTGCCAGCAGTGCTTTAGCGCCGGAGACCCAGTACTTC.

The chain links TRBV29-1 to TRBJ2-1; weak D call: TRBD1 (6 bases). This CDR3 has 13 residues. Germline CDR1 reads SQVTM; CDR2 reads ANQGSEA. With 6 bases removed from V and 6 bases from J, the gap between germline ends came to 15 bases. For the CDR3, the DNA is TGCAGCGTCCGGGACACCTCCGCCAATGAGCAGTTCTTC. This gives the protein CSVRDTSANEQFF.

The V and J genes are TRBV10-3 and TRBJ2-2; D gene ambiguous. Trimming cost V 0 bases and J 4 bases, with 9 bases left between them. This CDR3 has 15 residues. Germline loops: CDR1 ENHRY, CDR2 SYGVKD. The DNA of the CDR3 is TGTGCCATCAGTGAGTCGAAGGGAAGCACCGGGGAGCTGTTTTTT. Translated, it gives CAISESKGSTGELFF.

The chain uses TRBV2 and TRBJ1-3; D remains unclear. Deletions cut 7 bases from V and 0 bases from J, with 7 bases between. The CDR3 extends over 13 amino acids. Germline V lookup: CDR1 SNHLY, CDR2 FYNNEI. CDR3 nucleotide sequence: TGTGCCAGCAAGGTTTTCTCTGGAAACACCATATATTTT. The encoded protein is CASKVFSGNTIYF.

The V and J genes are TRBV19 and TRBJ2-3, with 7 nucleotides matching TRBD2. Germline lookup yields CDR1 LNHDA and CDR2 SQIVND (reference sequence). The CDR3 has 16 amino acids. The ends lost 1 base at V and 1 base at J; junction bases unmatched: 5. The CDR3 bases are TGTGCCAGTAGTATAGGGCCGGGACTACGCACAGATACGCAGTATTTT. Amino acid sequence: CASSIGPGLRTDTQYF.

The chain carries TRBV1 and TRBJ2-2; TRBD2 is taken as the D call from the table, unchecked against the DNA. TRBV1 is classified as a pseudogene. This CDR3 has 21 residues. The CDR3, as DNA: TGCACCAGCAGCCAACCGGGACTAGCGGGAAAACGGGTCCAAATGGCGGGGGAGCTGTTTTTT. This gives the protein CTSSQPGLAGKRVQMAGELFF.

The rearrangement joins TRBV19 to TRBJ2-3; 9 bases are shared with TRBD1. V dropped 7 bases and J dropped 2; count of bases not matched to a gene: 4. CDR1 is LNHDA, CDR2 SQIVND, per germline (reference sequence). This CDR3 spans 14 amino acids. CDR3 nucleotides: TGTGCCAGTACCCGGGACAGGGCCACAGATACGCAGTATTTT. It translates to CASTRDRATDTQYF.

The CDR3: CASSPRQDLAGLGELFF. CDR3 nucleotide sequence: TGCGCCAGCAGCCCCCGACAGGACCTAGCCGGACTCGGGGAGCTGTTTTTT. The chain is built from TRBV4-1 and TRBJ2-2; D may be TRBD1 (6 bases). The CDR3 contains 17 residues. V was shortened by 4 bases and J by 7 bases, with 22 bases between the two germline ends. The germline V gene has CDR1 MGHRA and CDR2 YSYEKL.

The V gene is TRBV7-9, the J gene TRBJ2-1; 7 bases agree with TRBD1. The V segment lost 4 bases and the J segment 2 bases; nucleotides outside the gene matches: 8. Germline assignment: CDR1 SEHNR and CDR2 FQNEAQ (reference sequence). CDR3 length: 16 amino acids. CDR3 sequence: CASSSKWGTAYNEQFF. The DNA for the CDR3 is TGTGCCAGCAGCTCTAAATGGGGGACAGCCTACAATGAGCAGTTCTTC.

This clone occurred once. This chain connects TRBV5-4 to TRBJ2-2; TRBD2 matches at 8 bases. The CDR3 has 16 residues. CDR1 SGHNT and CDR2 YYREEE come from the germline V gene (reference sequence). J was trimmed by 0 bases and V by 4 bases; bases with no gene match: 5. The CDR3 spells CASSTGGEPNTGELFF. CDR3 in DNA: TGTGCCAGCAGCACCGGGGGGGAGCCGAACACCGGGGAGCTGTTTTTT.